This T cell receptor (beta chain) was sequenced for a study of CD8 T cells in Susac syndrome. Study-wide results and limits: The study recognized that the number of individuals in its TCR sequencing and HLA analysis was relatively small.

This CDR3 is 15 amino acids long. The V end lost 1 base, the J end lost 2 bases, and 10 bases lay between the germline ends. With random hexamers, roughly 0.45 to 1 ug RNA was reverse transcribed. By means of immunoSEQ multiplex PCR, TCR beta CDR3 spanning 54 Vbeta and 13 Jbeta underwent amplification. TCRdb itself ran the immunoSEQ multiplex PCR reads through MiXCR, one entry per CDR3 protein. This repertoire shows 150,000 to 190,000 distinct CDR3 sequences, 95% to 96% found once; its top ten account for 0.15%. For this clonotype: Its specificity is not known.

CD8+ and CD4+ blood T cells underwent TCR beta sequencing. TEMRA cells were FACS-enriched, unlike CD8+ and CD4+ T cells, which were negatively isolated. The V gene is TRBV12-3 or TRBV12-4, the J gene TRBJ2-3; tentatively, D is TRBD2 (6 bases). The sequence derives from a human donor with multiple sclerosis. Sequences were obtained from CD8+ T cells from PBMCs. CDR3 protein: CASSLVAGSTDTQYF. The CDR3 DNA reads as TGTGCCAGCAGTTTAGTTGCGGGGTCCACAGATACGCAGTATTTT.